This TCR beta chain was recovered during a study of blood T cell repertoires in COVID-19. Method: immunoSEQ multiplex PCR; TCRdb's copy keeps in-frame clones and lacks some. The sample carries about 140,000 clones, about 80% recorded once. Germline V gene data show CDR1 as KGHDR and CDR2 as SFDVKD. With 4 bases removed from V and 1 base from J, the gap between germline ends came to 10 bases. This CDR3 region has 15 residues. The sequencing input was peripheral blood. The chain uses TRBV24-1 and TRBJ2-1, with TRBD2 as a possible D gene (5 bases). The source is a man aged 50-59 years with acute or convalescent COVID-19. Here the CDR3 reads CATSDLRRSYNEQFF. The CDR3 bases are TGTGCCACCAGTGACCTCCGGAGGTCCTACAATGAGCAGTTCTTC.